This TCR beta chain stems from a study of blood T cell repertoires in COVID-19 (dated by TCRdb to about 2020). Regarding the study in general: Samples from collaborators originated in the United States, Italy and Spain and spanned both the acute and convalescent phases of COVID-19. HLA class I and class II types, where available, came from metadata supplied by the sample provider rather than from assay-based typing. Deeply sampled blood TCRbeta repertoires from subjects exposed to, actively infected with, or recovered from COVID-19 were included in the dataset. The prospective study material was composed of cDNA or gDNA derived from T cells, B-cell-depleted T cells, or PBMCs. The repertoires were made available in a free public database intended to serve as a resource for research on the immune response to SARS-CoV-2. Samples came from the ongoing ImmuneRACE study (first 160 participants) plus 1,254 subjects from 6 global collaborators. The sample metadata nearly always contained a de-identified subject ID, COVID-19 status, age in years and sex. General findings and caveats noted by the study authors: Clinical and demographic metadata were provided uncurated, with the amount varying by source and participant.

A word on this clone: Which antigen it targets is not known. One base away there is no much larger clone; base qualities are not given.

Participants in the prospective study were aged roughly 18 to 95 years, lived in under 30 United States geographic areas, and enrolled through a virtual design. In the prospective study, participants were assigned to cohorts based on the clinical history participants reported in a screening survey and a study questionnaire. Recovered participants in ImmuneRACE Cohort 3 were defined by two consecutive negative NP/OP PCR tests, clearance by a healthcare professional, or resolution of symptoms. Mobile phlebotomists in the prospective study collected whole blood, serum and a nasopharyngeal or oropharyngeal swab from every participant. Over an approximately 2-month period, participants in the prospective study had the option of providing additional blood draws and questionnaires. Before DNA extraction, prospective study blood samples were shipped either frozen or at room temperature. The immunoSEQ Assay, a bias-controlled multiplex PCR, was used to amplify TCRbeta CDR3 regions from genomic DNA. Concerning the study's data processing: Within the assay, amplification of reference gene primers was used to estimate how many nucleated cells each sample contained. To quantify the absolute abundance of each unique TCRbeta CDR3 rearrangement, sequence reads were collapsed and filtered. For each sample, productive Simpson clonality was calculated by taking the square root of Simpson's diversity index across productive rearrangements. Not all clones reach the TCRdb copy of this immuneACCESS table, which keeps in-frame sequences only. Checked studies attribute under half of the gap to unresolved V genes and leave the rest unexplained. V, J and clone size reflect that table, while D and trimming were determined from the DNA. The sample profile shows 300,000 to 400,000 clones; 70% to 90% of them were found once. The ten largest account for approximately 1.2% of the sample.

The source material was PBMCs or T cells enriched from blood (not recorded which). The TCR originated in a young woman who had recovered from COVID-19.

The DNA is as follows: TGCGCCAGCAGCTTGGCGGACAACAACTATGGCTACACCTTC. Translated, it gives CASSLADNNYGYTF. The V gene is TRBV5-1 and the J gene is TRBJ1-2; TRBD1 is a weak D gene call, 5 bases matching. Based on the germline V gene, the CDR1 and CDR2 sequences are SGHRS and YFSETQ. V lost 0 bases and J lost 2 bases; the stretch between them is 8 bases long. Its CDR3 holds 14 amino acids, cysteine through phenylalanine. Just CDR3 DNA is preserved here, 42 bases in frame from base 1.